The 17 T cell receptor beta chains given below trace back to one sample, sequenced in a study of neurological immune-mediated disorders. From the 5' RACE reads, TCRdb called clonotypes with MiXCR, one entry per CDR3 protein. The sample includes tens of thousands of distinct CDR3 sequences, 2% to 2.5% of them seen just once. The sample consisted of PBMCs. The receptors come from a man aged 50 or older with multiple sclerosis.

The table lists this clonotype with many counts. The chain joins TRBV5-1 to TRBJ1-1, with no clear D. Germline loops: CDR1 SGHRS, CDR2 YFSETQ. The CDR3 totals 13 residues. The V end was cut by 0 bases, the J end by 0 bases, with 3 bases between. The CDR3 region is CASSLAVNTEAFF. Here the CDR3 DNA reads TGCGCCAGCAGCTTGGCAGTGAACACTGAAGCTTTCTTT.

This clonotype was observed many times. The J gene is TRBJ1-5, the V gene TRBV5-5, with a tentative D call TRBD1 (5 bases). Germline values: CDR1 SGHKS, CDR2 YYEKEE (reference sequence). This CDR3 spans 17 amino acids. V was trimmed by 0 bases and J by 2 bases, leaving 15 bases between them. The chain's CDR3 is CASSLEPGREGNQPQHF. As DNA, the CDR3 is TGTGCCAGCAGCTTGGAGCCCGGCAGGGAAGGCAATCAGCCCCAGCATTTT.

This clonotype was seen at least ten times. The chain employs TRBV29-1 and TRBJ2-7; 7 bases line up with TRBD1. Germline V gives CDR1 SQVTM, CDR2 ANQGSEA. V lost 3 bases, J lost 4 bases, and 9 bases stayed unmatched. This CDR3 region has 14 residues. In DNA, the CDR3 is TGCAGCGTTGAGAGACAGGGAAACGGATACGAGCAGTACTTC. Protein: CSVERQGNGYEQYF.

This clonotype was counted at least ten times. V usage is TRBV6-5 and J usage is TRBJ2-1, with D perhaps TRBD1 or TRBD2 (5 bases each). Germline V gene data show CDR1 as MNHEY and CDR2 as SVGAGI. CDR3 length equals 13 residues. The V and J ends lost 0 bases and 7 bases respectively, with 7 bases between them. Written as DNA, the CDR3 is TGTGCCAGCAGTTACTCGAGGGGAAATGAGCAGTTCTTC. Protein: CASSYSRGNEQFF.

Judged by abundance, this clonotype is medium-sized. This chain connects TRBV29-1 to TRBJ2-5, with D perhaps matching TRBD1 or TRBD2 (5 bases each). The CDR3 loop spans 13 amino acids. Germline V gene lookup returns CDR1 SQVTM and CDR2 ANQGSEA. V lost 4 bases and J 3 bases, leaving 12 bases between the germline ends. The CDR3 loop is CSVGGSSEETQYF. Written as DNA, the CDR3 is TGCAGCGTTGGGGGGAGTAGTGAAGAGACCCAGTACTTC.

This clonotype was recorded at least ten times. The chain combines TRBV7-9 with TRBJ2-7; 9 nucleotides match TRBD1. Germline V CDR1 and CDR2: SEHNR, FQNEAQ (reference sequence). The length of the CDR3 is 16 residues. The V and J ends lost 5 bases and 2 bases, in that order; junction bases with no gene match: 10. CDR3: CASSGYYGTGTYEQYF. CDR3 coding DNA: TGTGCCAGCAGCGGTTACTACGGGACAGGGACCTACGAGCAGTACTTC.

This clonotype was detected ten times or more. The chain uses TRBV4-1 and TRBJ1-1; no clear D. This CDR3 is 15 amino acids long. Trimming took off 0 bases at V and 2 bases at J, with 10 bases between the two ends. The germline CDR1 and CDR2 sequences are MGHRA and YSYEKL. The CDR3 DNA reads TGCGCCAGCAGCCAAGAACCCGCTAAAAACACTGAAGCTTTCTTT. It yields the protein CASSQEPAKNTEAFF.

This clonotype was seen many times. The J gene is TRBJ1-4, the V gene TRBV28; D not resolved. CDR3 size: 15 residues. Germline lookup yields CDR1 MDHEN and CDR2 SYDVKM. V was shortened by 4 bases and J by 7 bases, with 16 bases between the two germline ends. CDR3 region: CASSSQLRAGEKLFF. Here the CDR3 DNA reads TGTGCCAGCAGTTCCCAGCTCCGGGCTGGTGAAAAACTGTTTTTT.

The table lists this clonotype with many counts. This chain connects TRBV20-1 to TRBJ2-1, with 9 bases identical to TRBD2. The junction had 8 bases not matched to a gene; V was cut back by 2 bases and J by 9 bases. CDR1 DFQATT and CDR2 SNEGSKA come from the germline V gene (reference sequence). This CDR3 contains 14 residues. The CDR3 region is CSARSGGMPFEQFF. CDR3 DNA sequence: TGCAGTGCTAGAAGCGGGGGGATGCCGTTTGAGCAGTTCTTC.

This clonotype was observed at least ten times. For the CDR3, the DNA is TGTGCCAGCAGCTTTCTAGCGCGGGGTCTTGATACGCAGTATTTT. It codes for CASSFLARGLDTQYF. The chain links TRBV7-2 to TRBJ2-3; tentatively, D is TRBD2 (6 bases). CDR1 and CDR2 (germline): SGHTA, FQGNSA. Trimming stripped 3 bases from V and 6 bases from J, with 16 bases between. This CDR3 has 15 amino acids.

This clonotype occurred many times. The chain employs TRBV20-1 and TRBJ1-6; D is possibly TRBD1 (5 bases). The CDR3 sequence is 14 residues long. The V gene lost 3 bases and the J gene lost 7 bases, with 13 bases spanning the gap. Germline CDR1 and CDR2: DFQATT and SNEGSKA (reference sequence). The CDR3 here is CSASPDSNNSPLHF. The CDR3 DNA sequence: TGCAGTGCTAGCCCCGACAGCAACAATTCACCCCTCCACTTT.

This clonotype occurred many times. The chain is built from TRBV20-1 and TRBJ1-2; possible D gene TRBD1, 5 bases. Deletions cut 4 bases from V and 7 bases from J, with 16 bases between. CDR3 length: 13 residues. Germline V gene sequence: CDR1 DFQATT, CDR2 SNEGSKA (reference sequence). As DNA, the CDR3 is TGCAGTGCTACCAGCCTGGGGCATGGTGGCTACACCTTC. It specifies CSATSLGHGGYTF.

A few counts support this clonotype. The chain links TRBV30 to TRBJ1-5, with 8 bases aligning to TRBD1. V was clipped by 5 bases and J by 3 bases; unmatched bases: 3. CDR1 and CDR2 (germline): GTSNPN, SVGIG (reference sequence). The CDR3 extends over 13 amino acids. In nucleotides, the CDR3 is TGTGCCTGGGGGGGACAGGCCAATCAGCCCCAGCATTTT. Its protein product is CAWGGQANQPQHF.

This clonotype was recorded at least ten times. The chain is built from TRBV20-1 and TRBJ1-5; D is uncertain. This CDR3 is 9 amino acids long. Trimming cost V 3 bases and J 9 bases, with 3 bases left between them. Germline V gene sequence: CDR1 DFQATT, CDR2 SNEGSKA (reference sequence). CDR3 in DNA: TGCAGTGCTAGGCCGCCCCAGCATTTT. The encoded protein is CSARPPQHF.

This clonotype was observed at least ten times. The rearrangement uses TRBV6-5 and TRBJ2-1; 14 bases fit TRBD2. Germline loops: CDR1 MNHEY, CDR2 SVGAGI. The CDR3 consists of 18 residues. V lost 4 bases and J lost 7; bases outside the gene matches: 12. CDR3 in amino acids: CASSSKTRLAGGLNEQFF. CDR3 DNA sequence: TGTGCCAGCAGTTCCAAGACCAGACTAGCGGGGGGGCTAAATGAGCAGTTCTTC.

This clonotype has at least ten counts. The chain has TRBV28 and TRBJ2-1; TRBD2 matches at 8 bases. Trimming cost V 5 bases and J 15 bases; bases outside gene matches: 6. The CDR3 contains 11 residues. The germline V gene encodes CDR1 MDHEN and CDR2 SYDVKM. This chain's CDR3 is CASSRGGWGFF. The CDR3 DNA is TGTGCCAGCAGTCGCGGGGGGTGGGGGTTCTTC.

This clonotype was recorded at least ten times. The chain uses TRBV5-1 and TRBJ2-2; TRBD2 matches at 7 bases. Germline lookup yields CDR1 SGHRS and CDR2 YFSETQ. Trimming cost V 6 bases and J 2 bases; bases outside gene matches: 7. There are 15 residues in the CDR3. Here the CDR3 reads CASTLRGVNTGELFF. CDR3 nucleotides: TGCGCCAGCACCCTCCGGGGGGTCAACACCGGGGAGCTGTTTTTT.